In this sample, the clone carrying this T cell receptor beta chain turned up many times. Its cognate antigen is unknown. The data were taken from a study of CD8+CD57+ T cells in acquired aplastic anemia. Overall study findings and caveats: It was found that nearly 30 CD8+ CDR3 sequences were shared between patients and controls. CD8+ Simpson's diversity did not differ significantly between patients and controls.

This CDR3 has 10 amino acids. V dropped 10 bases and J dropped 6 bases, with 9 bases sitting between them. Per the germline V gene, CDR1 is SEHNR and CDR2 is FQNEAQ (reference sequence). Selection for sequencing was limited to patients who had shown CD8+CD57+ cell expansion by flow cytometry. Genomic DNA served as template for TCR beta VDJ and CDR3 profiling. TCRdb reprocessed the reads via MiXCR and lists one record per CDR3 protein. The table shows 150,000 to 200,000 distinct CDR3 sequences, with approximately 48% occurring only once. The source of this sequence is a human donor with aplastic anemia. The chain joins TRBV7-9 to TRBJ1-2; maybe TRBD1 (5 bases). The specimen sequenced was sorted CD4+, CD8+, or CD8+CD57+ T cells (not recorded which) from PBMCs. The CDR3: CATDSDGYTF. CDR3 sequence (DNA): TGTGCCACCGACAGTGATGGCTACACCTTC. The variable domain in full, with the rest retrieved from reference TRBV7-9 and TRBJ1-2, is DTGVSQNPRHKITKRGQNVTFRCDPISEHNRLYWYRQTLGQGPEFLTYFQNEAQLEKSRLLSDRFSAERPKGSFSTLEIQRTEQGDSAMYLCATDSDGYTFGSGTRLTVV.